These 22 T cell receptor beta chains came from one sample sequenced in a study of T-cell reconstitution after alpha-beta-depleted transplantation in children. Unique molecular identifiers were built into the TCRbeta library. TCRdb reanalysed the PCR reads using MiXCR and keeps one entry per CDR3 protein. The sample yields a few hundred thousand distinct CDR3 sequences, 9% to 12% seen once. Sequences were derived from PBMCs from the stem cell graft donor, sampled from the stem cell graft. These TCRs come from a human donor who donated a stem cell graft to a child with acute lymphoblastic leukemia.

This clonotype has a handful of counts. V is TRBV28 and J is TRBJ2-3, with D possibly TRBD2 on 5 matching bases. The ends were cut back, 5 bases at V and 8 bases at J, with 17 bases in the middle. This CDR3 comprises 14 residues. The germline V gene has CDR1 MDHEN and CDR2 SYDVKM. The CDR3 protein is CASSPFLASLTQYF. The CDR3 coding sequence is TGTGCCAGCAGTCCCTTCCTAGCCAGTCTTACGCAGTATTTT.

The rearrangement joins TRBV25-1 to TRBJ2-6, with D unresolved. From germline, CDR1 is MGHDK and CDR2 SYGVNS. V was pared by 8 bases and J by 0 bases, with 17 bases between. The CDR3 spans 17 residues. The CDR3: CASRSTTPSSGANVLTF. CDR3 nucleotides: TGTGCCAGCCGGTCGACAACCCCAAGCTCTGGGGCCAACGTCCTGACTTTC. The full variable domain, in which reference TRBV25-1 and TRBJ2-6 provide the parts outside the CDR3, is EADIYQTPRYLVIGTGKKITLECSQTMGHDKMYWYQQDPGMELHLIHYSYGVNSTEKGDLSSESTVSRIRTEHFPLTLESARPSHTSQYLCASRSTTPSSGANVLTFGAGSRLTVL.

With respect to this clonotype: One end of the junction is discordant with germline, which a read error may explain. The chain has TRBV7-2 and TRBJ2-2; D is possibly TRBD1 or TRBD2 (5 bases each). Germline CDR1 is SGHTA and CDR2 is FQGNSA. This CDR3 is built from 16 residues. This CDR3 reads CASSLGVGPNTGDLFF. The CDR3 DNA follows: TGTGCCAGCAGCTTAGGGGTCGGCCCGAACACCGGGGACCTGTTTTTT.

The V gene is TRBV27, the J gene TRBJ2-1, with TRBD2 matching 11 bases. The J segment lost 0 bases and the V segment lost 6 bases, leaving 10 bases of the junction unmatched. This CDR3 contains 18 residues. Germline V CDR1 and CDR2: MNHEY, SMNVEV (reference sequence). The CDR3 DNA reads TGTGCCAGCAGCCGCGGACTAGCGGGTCGCAGCTCCTACAATGAGCAGTTCTTC. Protein: CASSRGLAGRSSYNEQFF.

This clonotype occurred many times. This chain uses TRBV12-3 or TRBV12-4 with TRBJ2-3; TRBD2 matches 8 bases. Trimming cost V 5 bases and J 1 base; bases outside gene matches: 8. This CDR3 contains 16 residues. This chain's CDR3 is CASSITAGGGTDTQYF. Written as DNA, the CDR3 is TGTGCCAGCAGTATCACGGCGGGAGGAGGCACAGATACGCAGTATTTT.

This clonotype was observed a handful of times. The DNA of the CDR3 is TGCGCCAGCAGCCCCGAAGGAATGGGGGATCAGCCCCAGCATTTT. Translation: CASSPEGMGDQPQHF. The chain couples TRBV5-1 to TRBJ1-5, with D possibly matching TRBD1 (5 bases). Trimming took off 4 bases at V and 5 bases at J, with 16 bases between the two ends. There are 15 residues in the CDR3. Germline CDR1 SGHRS, CDR2 YFSETQ.

This clonotype appeared a few times. The V call is TRBV7-2, the J call TRBJ2-7; no clear D. V gave up 5 bases and J gave up 3 bases, with 14 bases separating them. Germline values: CDR1 SGHTA, CDR2 FQGNSA. The CDR3 is 14 residues long. The CDR3 loop reads CASSPRTGYYEQYF. CDR3 nucleotide sequence: TGTGCCAGCAGCCCTAGGACCGGGTACTACGAGCAGTACTTC.

Only a few counts were recorded for this clonotype. The chain joins TRBV28 to TRBJ2-5; TRBD2 aligns across 12 bases. CDR1 MDHEN and CDR2 SYDVKM come from the germline V gene. CDR3 length: 16 amino acids. V lost 2 bases and J lost 4; bases outside the gene matches: 5. DNA of the CDR3: TGTGCCAGCAGTTTACTAGCGGGAGGGGTAGGAGAGACCCAGTACTTC. It codes for CASSLLAGGVGETQYF.

The chain couples TRBV28 to TRBJ1-1; D gene ambiguous. The length of the CDR3 is 13 residues. V lost 5 bases to trimming and J lost 5 bases, with 12 bases between them. From germline, CDR1 is MDHEN and CDR2 SYDVKM. CDR3 loop: CASSPGQTTEAFF. The CDR3 nucleotides read TGTGCCAGCAGTCCCGGCCAAACGACTGAAGCTTTCTTT.

The chain joins TRBV25-1 to TRBJ2-5; TRBD2 aligns across 13 bases. This CDR3 has 16 amino acids. Germline trimming cut 6 bases from V and 4 bases from J; bases unmatched to any gene: 8. Germline assignment: CDR1 MGHDK and CDR2 SYGVNS. CDR3: CASSGGLAGVGETQYF. The CDR3 nucleotides are TGTGCCAGCAGCGGTGGACTAGCGGGAGTAGGAGAGACCCAGTACTTC.

The V gene is TRBV7-9, the J gene TRBJ2-1; a possible D gene is TRBD1 (5 bases). Germline V lookup: CDR1 SEHNR, CDR2 FQNEAQ (reference sequence). CDR3 length: 12 amino acids. Trimming stripped 1 base from V and 9 bases from J, with 7 bases between. The CDR3 reads CASSLGGSEQFF. CDR3 in DNA: TGTGCCAGCAGCTTAGGGGGCAGTGAGCAGTTCTTC.

This clonotype was detected only a few times. This chain joins TRBV10-3 and TRBJ2-2, with D tentatively TRBD1 or TRBD2 (5 bases each). Deletions cut 3 bases from V and 8 bases from J, with 10 bases between. In germline, CDR1 is ENHRY, CDR2 SYGVKD. CDR3 size: 13 residues. This CDR3 is CAISDRDGGELFF. The CDR3 DNA sequence: TGTGCCATCAGTGACAGGGACGGAGGGGAGCTGTTTTTT.

This sequence joins TRBV10-2 and TRBJ2-1; 10 positions match TRBD2. CDR3 length: 14 residues. Germline CDR1 reads WSHSY; CDR2 reads SAAADI. The V and J ends lost 5 bases and 7 bases, in that order; junction bases with no gene match: 5. The CDR3, as DNA: TGCGCCAGCAGTTCCCGGACTAGCGGAAATGAGCAGTTCTTC. It codes for CASSSRTSGNEQFF.

There are many counts of this clonotype. V gene TRBV5-1 combines with J gene TRBJ2-6, with D perhaps being TRBD1 or TRBD2 (5 bases each). The germline CDR1 and CDR2 sequences are SGHRS and YFSETQ. CDR3 length equals 12 residues. V dropped 9 bases and J dropped 4 bases, with 8 bases sitting between them. The CDR3 reads CATGTGANVLTF. CDR3 sequence (DNA): TGCGCCACCGGGACGGGGGCCAACGTCCTGACTTTC.

This clonotype was seen at least ten times. This chain links TRBV29-1 with TRBJ1-1; D possibly corresponds to TRBD1 (6 bases). Trimming removed 4 bases from V and 4 bases from J, with 13 bases in between. The CDR3 contains 13 residues. Germline V gene data show CDR1 as SQVTM and CDR2 as ANQGSEA. The CDR3 sequence: CSVGTGRVTEAFF. DNA for the CDR3: TGCAGCGTTGGTACAGGGAGAGTCACTGAAGCTTTCTTT.

The table lists this clonotype with a few counts. The rearrangement links TRBV15 to TRBJ2-7, with 7 bases identical to TRBD2. The CDR3 totals 17 residues. The germline V gene has CDR1 LNHNV and CDR2 YYDKDF (reference sequence). V was clipped by 0 bases and J by 0 bases; unmatched bases: 8. CDR3 sequence reads: CATSRDRASGSSYEQYF. The CDR3 nucleotides read TGTGCCACCAGCAGAGATCGGGCTAGCGGAAGCTCCTACGAGCAGTACTTC.

This clonotype was picked up a small number of times. The chain is built from TRBV12-3 or TRBV12-4 and TRBJ2-5; maybe TRBD2 (5 bases). CDR3 length: 14 residues. The germline V and J ends were trimmed by 6 bases and 4 bases, with 15 bases remaining between them. This chain's CDR3 is CASSFGLAPETQYF. The CDR3 nucleotides read TGTGCCAGCAGCTTCGGACTCGCCCCAGAGACCCAGTACTTC.

Worth noting for this clonotype: One end of the junction fails to match germline, which may point to a read error. The chain uses TRBV7-9 and TRBJ2-4, with TRBD2 identical over 12 bases. There are 16 residues in the CDR3. Germline values: CDR1 SEHNR, CDR2 FQNEAQ (reference sequence). The CDR3, as DNA: TGTGCCAGCAGGCTAGCGGGAGGGGCAGGCAAAAACAGTCAGTACTTC. Translating gives CASRLAGGAGKNSQYF. Full variable domain (remainder filled in from reference TRBV7-9 and TRBJ2-4): DTGVSQNPRHKITKRGQNVTFRCDPISEHNRLYWYRQTLGQGPEFLTYFQNEAQLEKSRLLSDRFSAERPKGSFSTLEIQRTEQGDSAMYLCASRLAGGAGKNSQYFGAGTRLSVL.

The chain combines TRBV7-2 with TRBJ2-7; 11 bases map to TRBD2. The length of the CDR3 is 15 residues. Germline CDR1 SGHTA, CDR2 FQGNSA. Losses at the gene ends were 1 base for V and 7 bases for J; bases not matched to a gene: 6. CDR3 DNA sequence: TGTGCCAGCAGCTTAGTGGTTAGCGGGAGGGGGGAGCAGTACTTC. Its protein product is CASSLVVSGRGEQYF.

The rearrangement uses TRBV30 and TRBJ1-2, with D perhaps TRBD1 (6 bases). The V gene lost 2 bases and the J gene lost 8 bases, with 18 bases spanning the gap. Germline V gene sequence: CDR1 GTSNPN, CDR2 SVGIG (reference sequence). The CDR3 consists of 14 residues. As DNA, the CDR3 is TGTGCCTGGAGTCGGGGGCCAGGGCTCTGGGGCTACACCTTC. It is translated as CAWSRGPGLWGYTF.

V gene TRBV20-1 combines with J gene TRBJ1-5; unclear D gene. The CDR3 totals 15 residues. The V gene lost 4 bases and the J gene lost 2 bases, with 15 bases spanning the gap. Germline V CDR1 and CDR2: DFQATT, SNEGSKA (reference sequence). CDR3 in amino acids: CSAMSRRVGNQPQHF. The CDR3 bases are TGCAGTGCTATGAGCCGAAGGGTGGGCAATCAGCCCCAGCATTTT.

This clonotype was observed a handful of times. V usage is TRBV27 and J usage is TRBJ2-5, with 9 bases lining up with TRBD1. Germline values: CDR1 MNHEY, CDR2 SMNVEV (reference sequence). After removal of 5 bases from V and 2 bases from J, the junction contained 12 bases not matched to a gene. This CDR3 has 17 amino acids. This chain's CDR3 is CASSPGTGKFGQETQYF. The CDR3 DNA sequence: TGTGCCAGCAGTCCCGGGACAGGGAAATTTGGGCAAGAGACCCAGTACTTC.